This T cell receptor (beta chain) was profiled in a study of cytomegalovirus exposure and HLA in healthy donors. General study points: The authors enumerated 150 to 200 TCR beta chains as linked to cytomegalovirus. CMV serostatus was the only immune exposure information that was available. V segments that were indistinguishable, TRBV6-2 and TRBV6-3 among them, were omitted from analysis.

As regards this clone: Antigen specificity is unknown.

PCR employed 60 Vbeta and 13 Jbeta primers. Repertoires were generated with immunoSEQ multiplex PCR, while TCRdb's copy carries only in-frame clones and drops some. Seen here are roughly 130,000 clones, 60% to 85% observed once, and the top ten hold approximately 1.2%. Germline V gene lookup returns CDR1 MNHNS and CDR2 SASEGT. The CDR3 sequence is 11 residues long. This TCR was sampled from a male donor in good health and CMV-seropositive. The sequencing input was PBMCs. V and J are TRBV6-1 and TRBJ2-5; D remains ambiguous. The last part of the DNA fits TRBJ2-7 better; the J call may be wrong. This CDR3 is CASSSEYEQYF. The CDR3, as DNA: TGTGCCAGCAGCTCGGAGTACGAGCAGTACTTC.